The 16 T cell receptor beta chains below all came from one sample that was sequenced in a study of blood T cell repertoires in COVID-19. Method: immunoSEQ multiplex PCR; TCRdb's copy keeps in-frame clones and lacks some. This table has 300,000 to 350,000 clones, more than 70% appearing once. What was sequenced was PBMCs or T cells enriched from blood (not recorded which). Receptors originate from a woman in her twenties or thirties who had been exposed to COVID-19.

The chain joins TRBV11-2 to TRBJ2-1, with 7 bases lining up with TRBD2. CDR3 length: 17 amino acids. Germline V CDR1 and CDR2: SGHAT, FQNNGV. Losses at the gene ends were 4 bases for V and 0 bases for J; bases not matched to a gene: 9. The CDR3 reads CASSSLGGKGSYNEQFF. CDR3 nucleotides: TGTGCCAGCAGCTCACTGGGGGGGAAGGGCTCCTACAATGAGCAGTTCTTC.

J is TRBJ1-1 and V is TRBV12-3 or TRBV12-4, with D tentatively TRBD1 (6 bases). The CDR3 spans 12 residues. V lost 3 bases and J 10 bases, leaving 12 bases between the germline ends. This CDR3 reads CASSFRGWAAFF. In DNA form, the CDR3 reads TGTGCCAGCAGTTTTAGGGGGTGGGCAGCTTTCTTT.

Comment on this clone: This specimen includes other DNA sequences encoding the same CDR3. The J gene is TRBJ2-3, the V gene TRBV28; possibly TRBD2 for D (6 bases). The germline CDR1 and CDR2 sequences are MDHEN and SYDVKM. There are 13 residues in the CDR3. Trimming pared 8 bases from V and 0 bases from J, leaving 9 bases between. The CDR3 spells CASRGASTDTQYF. The CDR3 DNA reads TGTGCCAGCCGCGGGGCTAGCACAGATACGCAGTATTTT. Using reference TRBV28 and TRBJ2-3 for the parts outside the CDR3, the full variable domain is DVKVTQSSRYLVKRTGEKVFLECVQDMDHENMFWYRQDPGLGLRLIYFSYDVKMKEKGDIPEGYSVSREKKERFSLILESASTNQTSMYLCASRGASTDTQYFGPGTRLTVL.

This chain joins TRBV24-1 and TRBJ2-2, with a possible D match to TRBD2 (6 bases). Germline V CDR1 and CDR2: KGHDR, SFDVKD. The CDR3 has 15 amino acids. V was trimmed by 6 bases and J by 7 bases, leaving 17 bases between them. The CDR3 coding sequence is TGTGCCACCAGTACCCCCCCTAGCGAGAGCGGGGAGCTGTTTTTT. Its translation: CATSTPPSESGELFF.

J is TRBJ1-4 and V is TRBV11-2, with TRBD1 matching over 12 bases. The germline V gene has CDR1 SGHAT and CDR2 FQNNGV. CDR3 length equals 19 residues. With 5 bases clipped from V and 6 bases from J, the junction kept 16 bases outside the gene matches. In DNA form, the CDR3 reads TGTGCCAGCAGCAAGTGGGGGGACAGGGGGCGCCTCCTTCATGAAAAACTGTTTTTT. Translating gives CASSKWGDRGRLLHEKLFF. The full variable domain, completed using reference TRBV11-2 and TRBJ1-4, is EAGVAQSPRYKIIEKRQSVAFWCNPISGHATLYWYQQILGQGPKLLIQFQNNGVVDDSQLPKDRFSAERLKGVDSTLKIQPAKLEDSAVYLCASSKWGDRGRLLHEKLFFGSGTQLSVL.

The chain recombines TRBV11-2 with TRBJ2-2, with 12 nucleotides matching TRBD2. With V trimmed by 2 bases and J by 4 bases, 8 bases remained unmatched. Germline V gene data show CDR1 as SGHAT and CDR2 as FQNNGV. CDR3 length: 18 residues. Written as DNA, the CDR3 is TGTGCCAGCAGCTTACGCTCTCTAGCGGGAGGGCTCACCGGGGAGCTGTTTTTT. Residues: CASSLRSLAGGLTGELFF. The full variable domain, its missing parts supplied by reference TRBV11-2 and TRBJ2-2, is EAGVAQSPRYKIIEKRQSVAFWCNPISGHATLYWYQQILGQGPKLLIQFQNNGVVDDSQLPKDRFSAERLKGVDSTLKIQPAKLEDSAVYLCASSLRSLAGGLTGELFFGEGSRLTVL.

The chain combines TRBV3-1 (or the pseudogene TRBV3-2) with TRBJ2-6, with TRBD1 matching over 7 bases. CDR1 and CDR2 (germline): LGHDT, YNNKEL (reference sequence). CDR3 length equals 18 residues. J lost 0 bases, V lost 2 bases, and 7 bases had no gene match. CDR3 DNA sequence: TGTGCCAGCAGCCAAAGACAGGGTGCTCCCTCTGGGGCCAACGTCCTGACTTTC. Its translation is CASSQRQGAPSGANVLTF.

The chain combines TRBV2 with TRBJ1-1; TRBD1 matches at 7 bases. The length of the CDR3 is 15 residues. Germline-derived CDR1 and CDR2 are SNHLY and FYNNEI. The V segment lost 9 bases and the J segment 0 bases; nucleotides outside the gene matches: 10. This chain's CDR3 is CASNRQGEMNTEAFF. CDR3 DNA: TGTGCCAGTAATCGACAGGGCGAGATGAACACTGAAGCTTTCTTT.

The chain links TRBV10-1 to TRBJ1-2, with unresolved D. V was trimmed by 3 bases and J by 5 bases, leaving 7 bases between them. The germline V gene has CDR1 WNHNN and CDR2 SYGVQD (reference sequence). The CDR3 totals 12 residues. CDR3 region: CASSDTSYGYTF. The CDR3 DNA reads TGCGCCAGCAGTGACACTTCATATGGCTACACCTTC.

The chain combines TRBV12-3 or TRBV12-4 with TRBJ1-1, with D possibly being TRBD1 (6 bases). The length of the CDR3 is 12 residues. V was pared by 5 bases and J by 8 bases, with 12 bases between. The CDR3 here is CASSPPTGEAFF. In nucleotides, the CDR3 is TGTGCCAGCAGTCCTCCGACAGGAGAAGCTTTCTTT.

The chain carries TRBV24-1 and TRBJ2-1; D may be TRBD2 (6 bases). Trimming stripped 4 bases from V and 9 bases from J, with 21 bases between. This CDR3 is 16 amino acids long. The germline V gene encodes CDR1 KGHDR and CDR2 SFDVKD. The CDR3 nucleotides are TGTGCCACCAGTGACCCTAGACTAGAGGGGAGTCTTGAGCAGTTCTTC. Its protein product is CATSDPRLEGSLEQFF.

The chain joins TRBV7-8 to TRBJ1-2; no clear D gene. This CDR3 contains 12 residues. Per the germline V gene, CDR1 is SGHVS and CDR2 is FQNEAQ. V dropped 6 bases and J dropped 7 bases, with 12 bases sitting between them. The chain's CDR3 is CASSRSAAGYTF. The CDR3, as DNA: TGTGCCAGCAGTAGAAGCGCGGCTGGCTACACCTTC. Full variable domain (missing parts from reference TRBV7-8 and TRBJ1-2): GAGVSQSPRYKVAKRGQDVALRCDPISGHVSLFWYQQALGQGPEFLTYFQNEAQLDKSGLPSDRFFAERPEGSVSTLKIQRTQQEDSAVYLCASSRSAAGYTFGSGTRLTVV.

The table lists this clone with a few counts. The CDR3 protein is CASSPAGTRDNEQFF. The CDR3 nucleotides are TGTGCCAGCAGCCCCGCCGGGACTAGGGACAATGAGCAGTTCTTC. The J gene is TRBJ2-1, the V gene TRBV11-3; 8 bases are shared with TRBD2. Trimming cost V 5 bases and J 5 bases; bases outside gene matches: 8. The CDR3 runs to 15 residues. Germline V gene lookup returns CDR1 SGHNT and CDR2 YENEEA.

V is TRBV7-7 and J is TRBJ1-3; 7 nucleotides line up with TRBD1. The ends lost 10 bases at V and 2 bases at J; junction bases unmatched: 17. This CDR3 region has 17 residues. Germline values: CDR1 SSHAT, CDR2 FNYEAQ (reference sequence). CDR3 nucleotides: TGTGCCAACGCAGGGGGACCAAACCCCCTTCCTGGAAACACCATATATTTT. This sequence encodes CANAGGPNPLPGNTIYF.

In its sample, this clone was seen a few times. V and J are TRBV24-1 and TRBJ2-1; a weak D match, TRBD2 (5 bases). The CDR3 consists of 11 residues. The ends were cut back, 6 bases at V and 10 bases at J, with 9 bases in the middle. Germline-derived CDR1 and CDR2 are KGHDR and SFDVKD. The CDR3 loop is CATSWEREQFF. DNA of the CDR3: TGTGCCACCAGTTGGGAGCGCGAGCAGTTCTTC.

The chain combines TRBV7-9 with TRBJ2-7, with 10 positions matching TRBD1. The V gene end was trimmed by 3 bases and the J gene end by 2 bases; junction bases not matched to a gene: 4. The CDR3 has 15 residues. Per germline, CDR1 SEHNR and CDR2 FQNEAQ (reference sequence). CDR3 sequence reads: CASSLRGQGPYEQYF. The CDR3 nucleotides are TGTGCCAGCAGCTTGAGGGGACAGGGGCCCTACGAGCAGTACTTC.